One T cell receptor beta chain is described in this entry. With V trimmed by 4 bases and J by 2 bases, 14 bases remained unmatched. The CDR3 loop spans 17 amino acids. Looked up from germline, CDR1 is SGHAT and CDR2 is FQNNGV. The data were obtained in a study of blood T cell repertoires in COVID-19. Turning to the study itself: In each case, the material was cDNA or gDNA derived from T cells, B-cell-depleted T cells, or PBMCs.

Method: immunoSEQ multiplex PCR; TCRdb's copy keeps in-frame clones and lacks some. The sample records a few hundred thousand clones, roughly 90% being singletons. The TCR sequence derives from a woman in her thirties or forties who had recovered from COVID-19. Sequenced material: peripheral blood. V and J are TRBV11-2 and TRBJ2-7; 7 bases align to TRBD1. The CDR3 loop is CASSSPLGTALTYEQYF. The CDR3 region has the DNA TGTGCCAGCAGCTCCCCTTTGGGGACAGCTCTCACCTACGAGCAGTACTTC.